The 27 T cell receptor beta chains given below trace back to one sample, sequenced in a study of blood T cell repertoires in COVID-19. Assay: immunoSEQ multiplex PCR; the TCRdb copy retains only in-frame clones and omits some. Among around 85,000 clones listed, roughly nine tenths were seen once. The sequencing sample was made of peripheral blood. These receptors originate from a man between 60 and 70 years old with acute or convalescent COVID-19.

This sequence joins TRBV11-2 and TRBJ1-1; D ambiguous. Deletions cut 0 bases from V and 6 bases from J, with 8 bases between. The CDR3 is 13 residues long. Germline values: CDR1 SGHAT, CDR2 FQNNGV. In DNA form, the CDR3 reads TGTGCCAGCAGCTTAGAGGCAGACTCTGAAGCTTTCTTT. Protein: CASSLEADSEAFF.

By sample fraction, this clone is medium-sized. The rearrangement links TRBV5-4 to TRBJ2-7, with 8 bases that match TRBD2. The germline gives CDR1 SGHNT, CDR2 YYREEE (reference sequence). CDR3 length: 16 amino acids. The ends lost 4 bases at V and 0 bases at J; junction bases unmatched: 9. As DNA, the CDR3 is TGTGCCAGCAGCCCCGGGGGGGAGAGTAACTCCTACGAGCAGTACTTC. Its protein product is CASSPGGESNSYEQYF.

The CDR3: CASNPGGGEAFF. The CDR3 DNA follows: TGTGCCAGCAACCCTGGGGGGGGCGAAGCTTTCTTT. This chain uses TRBV6-2 or TRBV6-3 with TRBJ1-1, with a possible D match to TRBD1 (6 bases). V was trimmed by 7 bases and J by 8 bases, leaving 14 bases between them. The CDR3 consists of 12 residues. Germline values: CDR1 MNHEY, CDR2 SVGEGT.

This rearrangement joins TRBV6-2 or TRBV6-3 to TRBJ2-1, with D tentatively TRBD1 (6 bases). CDR1 and CDR2 (germline): MNHEY, SVGEGT. Trimming took 5 bases from V and 6 from J, leaving 17 bases between them. The CDR3 has 15 amino acids. Here the CDR3 DNA reads TGTGCCAGCAGTCTCAATCGACACAGGGCCAATGAGCAGTTCTTC. Its protein product is CASSLNRHRANEQFF.

The V call is TRBV12-3 or TRBV12-4, the J call TRBJ1-5; a weak D match, TRBD1 (5 bases). The germline V and J ends were trimmed by 5 bases and 5 bases, with 7 bases remaining between them. The CDR3 extends over 12 amino acids. CDR3 amino acids: CASSGRDQPQHF. In nucleotides, the CDR3 is TGTGCCAGCAGTGGCAGGGATCAGCCCCAGCATTTT.

The chain combines TRBV5-1 with TRBJ1-1, with 7 bases that match TRBD1. The CDR3 totals 15 residues. After removal of 1 base from V and 4 bases from J, the junction contained 7 bases not matched to a gene. Per germline, CDR1 SGHRS and CDR2 YFSETQ. The CDR3 sequence is CASSLRGRLGTEAFF. The CDR3 DNA follows: TGCGCCAGCAGCTTGAGGGGGCGCCTTGGCACTGAAGCTTTCTTT.

This clone was counted only a few times. This rearrangement joins TRBV11-2 to TRBJ2-1; D is unresolved. Germline V lookup: CDR1 SGHAT, CDR2 FQNNGV. This CDR3 is built from 14 residues. Trimming took off 2 bases at V and 7 bases at J, with 12 bases between the two ends. The CDR3 nucleotides read TGTGCCAGCAGCTTACGGGTACCACGGAATGAGCAGTTCTTC. Protein sequence: CASSLRVPRNEQFF.

This clone was seen once. The rearrangement joins TRBV20-1 to TRBJ1-2; 7 nucleotides line up with TRBD1. Trimming took 6 bases from V and 7 from J; bases not matched to a gene: 8. The germline V gene encodes CDR1 DFQATT and CDR2 SNEGSKA (reference sequence). The CDR3 loop spans 12 amino acids. The CDR3 bases are TGCAGTGCAAGTGACAGGGCGGCTGGCTACACCTTC. Protein: CSASDRAAGYTF.

The chain combines TRBV7-6 with TRBJ1-6; perhaps TRBD1 as D (6 bases). CDR3 length: 16 amino acids. Germline V gene data show CDR1 as SGHVS and CDR2 as FNYEAQ. V was shortened by 4 bases and J by 6 bases, with 16 bases between the two germline ends. In nucleotides, the CDR3 is TGTGCCAGCAGCTCTCTGGCGGGGGCGGGTAATTCACCCCTCCACTTT. As protein: CASSSLAGAGNSPLHF.

The chain uses TRBV13 and TRBJ2-2, with a weak D call TRBD2 (7 bases). Germline assignment: CDR1 PRHDT and CDR2 FYEKMQ (reference sequence). This CDR3 is built from 14 residues. V was pared by 6 bases and J by 5 bases, with 13 bases between. DNA of the CDR3: TGTGCCAGCAGTCCGGGGGGCCAAACCGGGGAGCTGTTTTTT. Its translation is CASSPGGQTGELFF.

The rearrangement joins TRBV14 to TRBJ1-6, with D maybe TRBD1 (6 bases). Germline CDR1 and CDR2: SGHDN and FVKESK. This CDR3 region has 14 residues. V was pared by 7 bases and J by 2 bases, with 9 bases between. The CDR3 sequence is CASNRDTYNSPLHF. In DNA form, the CDR3 reads TGTGCCAGCAACCGGGACACCTATAATTCACCCCTCCACTTT.

In this sample, this clone turned up once. The chain combines TRBV7-3 with TRBJ2-5, with 7 bases fitting TRBD1. Germline assignment: CDR1 SGHTA and CDR2 FQGTGA. With 5 bases clipped from V and 6 bases from J, the junction kept 6 bases outside the gene matches. The CDR3 contains 13 residues. The CDR3 is CASSQTGSQTQYF. CDR3 nucleotide sequence: TGTGCCAGCAGCCAGACAGGGAGTCAGACCCAGTACTTC.

CDR3 amino acids: CAISPRGLIEGTEAFF. CDR3 DNA: TGTGCCATCAGTCCCAGGGGGTTGATTGAAGGAACTGAAGCTTTCTTT. The rearrangement links TRBV10-3 to TRBJ1-1; 7 bases match TRBD1. CDR3 size: 16 residues. The ends lost 5 bases at V and 5 bases at J; junction bases unmatched: 14. CDR1 is ENHRY and CDR2 is SYGVKD in the germline V gene.

This clone occurred once. V is TRBV7-9 and J is TRBJ2-7; maybe TRBD2 (7 bases). Trimming took off 6 bases at V and 6 bases at J, with 24 bases between the two ends. The CDR3 covers 16 residues. Germline CDR1 and CDR2: SEHNR and FQNEAQ (reference sequence). The CDR3, as DNA: TGTGCCAGCAGGGGGGCTAGCGGCCCGGTCATAGGCGAGCAGTACTTC. It codes for CASRGASGPVIGEQYF.

The rearrangement links TRBV3-1 (or the pseudogene TRBV3-2) to TRBJ1-1; TRBD1 might be the D (5 bases). This CDR3 is built from 14 residues. CDR1 is LGHDT, CDR2 YNNKEL, per germline (reference sequence). The V and J ends lost 1 base and 1 base respectively, with 7 bases between them. The CDR3 DNA sequence: TGTGCCAGCAGCCAAGTGGGGGGGAACACTGAAGCTTTCTTT. Protein: CASSQVGGNTEAFF.

This clone was detected only once. The chain uses TRBV10-1 and TRBJ1-5, with D unclear. CDR1 WNHNN and CDR2 SYGVQD come from the germline V gene (reference sequence). Trimming shortened V by 4 bases and J by 4 bases, and 8 bases separated the two germline ends. The CDR3 covers 13 residues. CDR3: CASSAELNQPQHF. CDR3 bases: TGCGCCAGCAGTGCCGAACTAAATCAGCCCCAGCATTTT.

This chain connects TRBV3-1 (or the pseudogene TRBV3-2) to TRBJ1-1, with D maybe TRBD1 (6 bases). CDR3 size: 14 residues. V lost 3 bases and J 2 bases, leaving 10 bases between the germline ends. Looked up from germline, CDR1 is LGHDT and CDR2 is YNNKEL (reference sequence). Written as DNA, the CDR3 is TGTGCCAGCAGCCAGGGGACAAAAAACACTGAAGCTTTCTTT. Translating gives CASSQGTKNTEAFF.

This clone was seen a single time. J is TRBJ2-5 and V is TRBV30; D is possibly TRBD2 (6 bases). The germline V gene encodes CDR1 GTSNPN and CDR2 SVGIG (reference sequence). The CDR3 is 12 amino acids. Trimming stripped 1 base from V and 5 bases from J, with 8 bases between. This CDR3 is CAWSGGGETQYF. The CDR3 DNA reads as TGTGCCTGGAGTGGAGGAGGGGAGACCCAGTACTTC.

The genes are TRBV14 and TRBJ2-1, with D maybe TRBD2 (6 bases). Germline CDR1 is SGHDN and CDR2 is FVKESK. The V end was cut by 2 bases, the J end by 9 bases, with 14 bases between. This CDR3 is built from 14 residues. CDR3 nucleotides: TGTGCCAGCAGCCAACGACTAGGCTCAGCTGAGCAGTTCTTC. Translated, it gives CASSQRLGSAEQFF.

In its sample, this clone was seen a few times. The chain uses TRBV9 and TRBJ2-7; D call uncertain. The V gene's germline CDR1 is SGDLS and CDR2 YYNGEE. This CDR3 comprises 14 residues. V was clipped by 0 bases and J by 0 bases, with 7 bases between them. Written as DNA, the CDR3 is TGTGCCAGCAGCGTAGGCATTAGCTCCTACGAGCAGTACTTC. It specifies CASSVGISSYEQYF. Using reference TRBV9 and TRBJ2-7 for the parts outside the CDR3, the full variable domain is DSGVTQTPKHLITATGQRVTLRCSPRSGDLSVYWYQQSLDQGLQFLIQYYNGEERAKGNILERFSAQQFPDLHSELNLSSLELGDSALYFCASSVGISSYEQYFGPGTRLTVT.

This chain joins TRBV27 and TRBJ1-1; no reliable D call. The CDR3 contains 14 residues. CDR1 and CDR2 (germline): MNHEY, SMNVEV (reference sequence). Trimming stripped 0 bases from V and 4 bases from J, with 9 bases between. CDR3 nucleotide sequence: TGTGCCAGCAGTTTATCTGGCTTATCCACTGAAGCTTTCTTT. Translation: CASSLSGLSTEAFF.

The V and J genes are TRBV18 and TRBJ2-3, with 9 bases identical to TRBD1. Germline V gene data show CDR1 as KGHSH and CDR2 as LQKENI. CDR3 length: 12 amino acids. V shed 3 bases, J shed 10 bases, and the junction held 2 bases outside the gene matches. The CDR3 spells CASSPGQGPQYF. In DNA, the CDR3 is TGTGCCAGCTCACCCGGACAGGGGCCGCAGTATTTT.

The chain combines TRBV3-1 (or the pseudogene TRBV3-2) with TRBJ2-7; 8 bases line up with TRBD1. The CDR3 covers 15 residues. J was trimmed by 4 bases and V by 5 bases; bases with no gene match: 10. CDR1 is LGHDT and CDR2 is YNNKEL in the germline V gene (reference sequence). DNA of the CDR3: TGTGCCAGCAGCGCCGGGACAGGAGGGGGTTACGAGCAGTACTTC. Protein: CASSAGTGGGYEQYF.

The chain has TRBV6-6 and TRBJ1-2; the D gene is possibly TRBD1 (6 bases). Germline CDR1 reads MNHNY; CDR2 reads SVGAGI (reference sequence). V lost 2 bases, J lost 2 bases, and 12 bases lay in between. The CDR3 extends over 15 amino acids. For the CDR3, the DNA is TGTGCCAGCAGTTACAAGGGGGATACGAACTATGGCTACACCTTC. Residues: CASSYKGDTNYGYTF.

In its sample, this clone was seen a few times. This chain links TRBV30 with TRBJ2-2; a possible D gene is TRBD2 (6 bases). Germline V gives CDR1 GTSNPN, CDR2 SVGIG (reference sequence). V gave up 2 bases and J gave up 5 bases, with 15 bases separating them. This CDR3 region has 15 residues. CDR3 nucleotide sequence: TGTGCCTGGAGTTTCGGGGGATTCCCAACCGGGGAGCTGTTTTTT. Translated, it gives CAWSFGGFPTGELFF. The whole variable domain, remainder taken from reference TRBV30 and TRBJ2-2, is SQTIHQWPATLVQPVGSPLSLECTVEGTSNPNLYWYRQAAGRGLQLLFYSVGIGQISSEVPQNLSASRPQDRQFILSSKKLLLSDSGFYLCAWSFGGFPTGELFFGEGSRLTVL.

The chain carries TRBV11-2 and TRBJ1-1; perhaps TRBD1 as D (6 bases). CDR1 and CDR2 from the germline V gene are SGHAT and FQNNGV. The CDR3 is made up of 15 amino acids. V was pared by 4 bases and J by 3 bases, with 15 bases between. CDR3 region: CASSSGDDGYTEAFF. The CDR3 bases are TGTGCCAGCAGCTCAGGGGATGACGGATACACTGAAGCTTTCTTT.

The count of this clone is one. J is TRBJ2-3 and V is TRBV4-3, with a possible D match to TRBD1 (5 bases). Trimming cost V 0 bases and J 0 bases, with 10 bases left between them. Germline V gene lookup returns CDR1 LGHNA and CDR2 YSLEER. This CDR3 comprises 16 residues. In DNA form, the CDR3 reads TGCGCCAGCAGCCAAGATTTGACAGTAAGCACAGATACGCAGTATTTT. Its protein product is CASSQDLTVSTDTQYF.